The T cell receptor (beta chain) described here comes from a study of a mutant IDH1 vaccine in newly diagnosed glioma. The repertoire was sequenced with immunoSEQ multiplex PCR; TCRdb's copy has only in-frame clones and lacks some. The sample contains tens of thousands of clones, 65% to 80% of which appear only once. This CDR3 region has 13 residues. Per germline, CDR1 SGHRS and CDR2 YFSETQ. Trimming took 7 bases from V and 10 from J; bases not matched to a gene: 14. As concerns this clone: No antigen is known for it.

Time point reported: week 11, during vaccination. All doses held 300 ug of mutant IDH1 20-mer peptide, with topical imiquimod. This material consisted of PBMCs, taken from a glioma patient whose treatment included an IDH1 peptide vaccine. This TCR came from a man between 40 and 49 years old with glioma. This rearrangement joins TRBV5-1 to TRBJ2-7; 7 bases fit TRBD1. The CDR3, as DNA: TGCGCCAGCGAATCAGGAACAGGGGTCGGCCAGTACTTC. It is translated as CASESGTGVGQYF. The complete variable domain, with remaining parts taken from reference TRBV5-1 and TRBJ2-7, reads KAGVTQTPRYLIKTRGQQVTLSCSPISGHRSVSWYQQTPGQGLQFLFEYFSETQRNKGNFPGRFSGRQFSNSRSEMNVSTLELGDSALYLCASESGTGVGQYFGPGTRLTVT.